This T cell receptor beta chain was profiled in a study of shared clonotypes between healthy human individuals. Study-level background: A couple of female and a few male donors aged 18 to 49 were enrolled. Study-wide findings and caveats: With several donors compared, roughly 4.9% of naive CD4 clonotypes were shared.

Regarding this clone: The antigen is not known.

From germline, CDR1 is LNHNV and CDR2 YYDKDF (reference sequence). Trimming took off 0 bases at V and 3 bases at J, with 15 bases between the two ends. This CDR3 is 16 amino acids long. Selected positively for CCR7 and CD45RO-negative, naive CD8 cells excluded terminally differentiated effector memory CD45RA+ cells. Sequencing was performed with immunoSEQ multiplex PCR; in TCRdb, only in-frame clones are kept and a portion is missing. The repertoire holds about 550,000 clones, nearly 97% seen once, with 0.085% to 0.11% in the top ten. The V and J genes are TRBV15 and TRBJ2-7, with a possible D match to TRBD2 (6 bases). This sequence originates from a woman aged 30 to 39 in good health. Sequenced input: naive CD8+ T cells sorted from blood. The CDR3 loop is CATSRDGAGTVYEQYF. The CDR3 DNA is TGTGCCACCAGCAGAGATGGGGCGGGAACCGTCTACGAGCAGTACTTC.